Listed here are 26 T cell receptor beta chains from one sample, sequenced in a study of blood T cell repertoires in COVID-19. Clones were read by immunoSEQ multiplex PCR, and TCRdb kept only the in-frame ones, dropping some. Here the sample spans about 85,000 clones, roughly nine tenths being singletons. Material for sequencing was peripheral blood. All receptors come from a man aged 60 to 69 with acute or convalescent COVID-19.

The V call is TRBV12-3 or TRBV12-4, the J call TRBJ2-3; 8 nucleotides align to TRBD1. This CDR3 has 12 amino acids. With V trimmed by 7 bases and J by 4 bases, 1 base remained unmatched. DNA for the CDR3: TGTGCCAGCACGACAGGGGCAGATACGCAGTATTTT. It is translated as CASTTGADTQYF.

This clone has a handful of counts. This chain links TRBV7-2 with TRBJ1-4; 7 bases match TRBD1. The CDR3 contains 17 residues. Germline V lookup: CDR1 SGHTA, CDR2 FQGNSA. J lost 0 bases, V lost 1 base, and 5 bases had no gene match. CDR3 in amino acids: CASSLVGTVATNEKLFF. The CDR3 DNA is TGTGCCAGCAGCTTAGTAGGGACAGTTGCAACTAATGAAAAACTGTTTTTT.

The chain is built from TRBV10-3 and TRBJ1-2; TRBD1 matches at 7 bases. This CDR3 has 12 residues. Germline trimming cut 6 bases from V and 6 bases from J; bases unmatched to any gene: 4. Germline CDR1 reads ENHRY; CDR2 reads SYGVKD. In nucleotides, the CDR3 is TGTGCCATCAGGACTACAGGGGATGGCTACACCTTC. Translated, it gives CAIRTTGDGYTF.

The chain carries TRBV25-1 and TRBJ1-4; 10 bases are a match to TRBD1. CDR1 is MGHDK, CDR2 SYGVNS, per germline. The J segment lost 7 bases and the V segment lost 3 bases, leaving 5 bases of the junction unmatched. This CDR3 comprises 15 residues. The CDR3 bases are TGTGCCAGCAGTGACCCCGGGACAGGGGTTGAAAAACTGTTTTTT. This codes for CASSDPGTGVEKLFF.

The rearrangement joins TRBV13 to TRBJ2-1; 9 bases agree with TRBD2. Trimming at V came to 4 bases and at J to 2 bases, leaving 3 bases not matched to a gene. CDR3 length equals 15 residues. CDR1 and CDR2 from the germline V gene are PRHDT and FYEKMQ (reference sequence). CDR3 loop: CASSSGGGAYNEQFF. In DNA, the CDR3 is TGTGCCAGCAGCTCGGGCGGGGGGGCCTACAATGAGCAGTTCTTC.

This chain uses TRBV27 with TRBJ1-5, with 10 nucleotides matching TRBD1. Germline V gene sequence: CDR1 MNHEY, CDR2 SMNVEV (reference sequence). J lost 4 bases, V lost 6 bases, and 3 bases had no gene match. The CDR3 totals 14 residues. CDR3 nucleotides: TGTGCCAGCAGCCGGGACAGGGGTAATCAGCCCCAGCATTTT. Amino acid sequence: CASSRDRGNQPQHF.

The chain uses TRBV5-5 and TRBJ2-1; 7 nucleotides align to TRBD2. Germline V gene lookup returns CDR1 SGHKS and CDR2 YYEKEE (reference sequence). With V trimmed by 4 bases and J by 5 bases, 6 bases remained unmatched. The CDR3 is 14 residues long. The CDR3 DNA follows: TGTGCCAGCAGCGTGGGACTACCCAACAATGAGCAGTTCTTC. Amino acid sequence: CASSVGLPNNEQFF.

This clone was counted once. This rearrangement joins TRBV7-2 to TRBJ1-3; the D gene is possibly TRBD1 (5 bases). V was pared by 7 bases and J by 4 bases, with 11 bases between. The length of the CDR3 is 13 residues. Looked up from germline, CDR1 is SGHTA and CDR2 is FQGNSA. The CDR3 loop reads CASTGYRGNTIYF. CDR3 coding DNA: TGTGCCAGCACAGGGTATAGGGGAAACACCATATATTTT.

The rearrangement links TRBV19 to TRBJ2-1; a possible D gene is TRBD1 (5 bases). Trimming pared 3 bases from V and 2 bases from J, leaving 8 bases between. CDR3 size: 14 residues. The germline gives CDR1 LNHDA, CDR2 SQIVND (reference sequence). In DNA, the CDR3 is TGTGCCAGTAGTATTAGGGGTACCTACAATGAGCAGTTCTTC. Residues: CASSIRGTYNEQFF.

This clone appeared once. The chain uses TRBV3-1 (or the pseudogene TRBV3-2) and TRBJ2-2; TRBD2 matches 9 bases. The germline V gene encodes CDR1 LGHDT and CDR2 YNNKEL (reference sequence). V gave up 0 bases and J gave up 5 bases; unmatched junction bases: 7. The CDR3 covers 17 residues. The CDR3 region has the DNA TGTGCCAGCAGCCAAGACACCAGACTAGCGGAGACCGGGGAGCTGTTTTTT. It specifies CASSQDTRLAETGELFF.

This clone showed up just a few times. The chain employs TRBV14 and TRBJ1-2; maybe TRBD1 (5 bases). With 5 bases removed from V and 5 bases from J, the gap between germline ends came to 12 bases. Germline V gene lookup returns CDR1 SGHDN and CDR2 FVKESK. The length of the CDR3 is 13 residues. Here the CDR3 DNA reads TGTGCCAGCAGCGTGGGGGGGACGTATGGCTACACCTTC. Its translation is CASSVGGTYGYTF.

This clone was detected a few times. V usage is TRBV25-1 and J usage is TRBJ2-7, with D possibly TRBD2 on 5 matching bases. Germline values: CDR1 MGHDK, CDR2 SYGVNS. Trimming removed 5 bases from V and 6 bases from J, with 8 bases in between. CDR3 length: 11 residues. CDR3 sequence: CASSPGVEQYF. In nucleotides, the CDR3 is TGTGCCAGCAGTCCCGGGGTCGAGCAGTACTTC.

The chain uses TRBV11-2 and TRBJ2-2; 7 bases line up with TRBD1. The CDR3 spans 14 residues. Trimming took 4 bases from V and 6 from J; bases not matched to a gene: 5. The V gene's germline CDR1 is SGHAT and CDR2 FQNNGV. The CDR3 nucleotides read TGTGCCAGCAGCTGGGACAGAATCTCCGGGGAGCTGTTTTTT. Its protein product is CASSWDRISGELFF.

This clone was counted once. This sequence joins TRBV3-1 (or the pseudogene TRBV3-2) and TRBJ1-3; 10 bases line up with TRBD1. The germline CDR1 and CDR2 sequences are LGHDT and YNNKEL (reference sequence). The CDR3 consists of 15 residues. V dropped 1 base and J dropped 7; count of bases not matched to a gene: 4. CDR3 in DNA: TGTGCCAGCAGCCAAGTTGGGACAGGGGTGAACACCATATATTTT. This encodes CASSQVGTGVNTIYF.

The table lists this clone with a count of one. The gene calls are TRBV4-1 and TRBJ1-4; 11 nucleotides match TRBD1. CDR3 size: 17 residues. Germline values: CDR1 MGHRA, CDR2 YSYEKL. Losses at the gene ends were 4 bases for V and 3 bases for J; bases not matched to a gene: 7. DNA for the CDR3: TGCGCCAGCAGCCTAAGAGGGGGACAGGGGGCTAATGAAAAACTGTTTTTT. It encodes CASSLRGGQGANEKLFF.

This clone occurred a few times. V is TRBV4-3 and J is TRBJ1-4, with no clear D. This CDR3 is built from 18 residues. CDR1 and CDR2 from the germline V gene are LGHNA and YSLEER. V was clipped by 4 bases and J by 3 bases, with 21 bases between them. The CDR3 sequence is CASSRGPGVVFSNEKLFF. In nucleotides, the CDR3 is TGCGCCAGCAGCCGCGGGCCGGGAGTCGTCTTTTCTAATGAAAAACTGTTTTTT.

J is TRBJ1-4 and V is TRBV4-3; possible D gene TRBD1, 6 bases. This CDR3 spans 16 amino acids. Germline V gene data show CDR1 as LGHNA and CDR2 as YSLEER. The V and J ends lost 0 bases and 5 bases respectively, with 13 bases between them. The CDR3 DNA reads as TGCGCCAGCAGCCAAGACAGAGGACAGTCGAATGAAAAACTGTTTTTT. Translation gives CASSQDRGQSNEKLFF.

The chain joins TRBV5-4 to TRBJ1-3; 9 bases are shared with TRBD1. With V trimmed by 0 bases and J by 2 bases, 0 bases remained unmatched. Germline CDR1 SGHNT, CDR2 YYREEE (reference sequence). The CDR3 consists of 15 residues. Here the CDR3 reads CASSLGDRAGNTIYF. The CDR3 bases are TGTGCCAGCAGCTTGGGGGACAGGGCTGGAAACACCATATATTTT.

The chain is built from TRBV28 and TRBJ1-2, with D unresolved. This CDR3 contains 12 residues. V lost 6 bases, J lost 6 bases, and 11 bases lay in between. The V gene's germline CDR1 is MDHEN and CDR2 SYDVKM. CDR3 in amino acids: CASRTVRDGYTF. The CDR3 DNA follows: TGTGCCAGCAGAACGGTGAGGGATGGCTACACCTTC.

The chain employs TRBV6-5 and TRBJ2-3, with 7 nucleotides matching TRBD2. The V gene's germline CDR1 is MNHEY and CDR2 SVGAGI. The CDR3 has 14 amino acids. The trim removed 4 bases at V and 4 bases at J, leaving 5 bases unmatched. The CDR3 region is CASSLGLEADTQYF. As DNA, the CDR3 is TGTGCCAGCAGTTTAGGACTAGAGGCAGATACGCAGTATTTT.

V and J are TRBV6-5 and TRBJ1-1; TRBD1 matches at 7 bases. Germline loops: CDR1 MNHEY, CDR2 SVGAGI. The CDR3 runs to 15 residues. V lost 5 bases to trimming and J lost 0 bases; unmatched junction nucleotides: 6. For the CDR3, the DNA is TGTGCCAGCAGTAAACAGACAGGGATGAACACTGAAGCTTTCTTT. Its protein is CASSKQTGMNTEAFF.

The chain has TRBV12-5 and TRBJ1-1; D is ambiguous. The V gene lost 0 bases and the J gene lost 6 bases, with 8 bases spanning the gap. From germline, CDR1 is LGHNT and CDR2 FRNRAP. The CDR3 is 13 residues long. This chain's CDR3 is CASGLVPTPEAFF. CDR3 DNA sequence: TGTGCTAGTGGTTTGGTACCGACTCCTGAAGCTTTCTTT.

J is TRBJ2-5 and V is TRBV6-2 or TRBV6-3; no reliable D call. V lost 0 bases and J lost 0, with 17 bases in between. The CDR3 covers 18 residues. Germline V gives CDR1 MNHEY, CDR2 SVGEGT. The DNA of the CDR3 is TGTGCCAGCAGTTACTCGATGGCGGCTTCCTCGTACCAAGAGACCCAGTACTTC. Encoded protein: CASSYSMAASSYQETQYF.

The V call is TRBV2, the J call TRBJ2-3, with D possibly matching TRBD2 (6 bases). The V end lost 7 bases, the J end lost 2 bases, and 37 bases lay between the germline ends. The CDR3 runs 22 residues. Germline V CDR1 and CDR2: SNHLY, FYNNEI. CDR3 nucleotide sequence: TGTGCCAGCAATAGACTATCCCCGGGACTCAGATCAGGTCGGGACCACACAGATACGCAGTATTTT. Translating it yields CASNRLSPGLRSGRDHTDTQYF.

The V and J genes are TRBV6-5 and TRBJ2-7; a weak D match, TRBD1 (6 bases). The ends were cut back, 6 bases at V and 2 bases at J, with 14 bases in the middle. In germline, CDR1 is MNHEY, CDR2 SVGAGI. The CDR3 is 14 amino acids. The CDR3 region is CASRMRGTAYEQYF. CDR3 sequence (DNA): TGTGCCAGCAGAATGAGGGGGACCGCCTACGAGCAGTACTTC.

The chain links TRBV19 to TRBJ1-2; perhaps TRBD1 as D (5 bases). The germline CDR1 and CDR2 sequences are LNHDA and SQIVND (reference sequence). V dropped 5 bases and J dropped 8 bases, with 18 bases sitting between them. The CDR3 runs to 14 residues. CDR3 DNA: TGTGCCAGTAGTGCGCGGGGAGGGGTGGAGGGCTACACCTTC. The encoded protein is CASSARGGVEGYTF. Complete variable domain (other parts from reference TRBV19 and TRBJ1-2): DGGITQSPKYLFRKEGQNVTLSCEQNLNHDAMYWYRQDPGQGLRLIYYSQIVNDFQKGDIAEGYSVSREKKESFPLTVTSAQKNPTAFYLCASSARGGVEGYTFGSGTRLTVV.